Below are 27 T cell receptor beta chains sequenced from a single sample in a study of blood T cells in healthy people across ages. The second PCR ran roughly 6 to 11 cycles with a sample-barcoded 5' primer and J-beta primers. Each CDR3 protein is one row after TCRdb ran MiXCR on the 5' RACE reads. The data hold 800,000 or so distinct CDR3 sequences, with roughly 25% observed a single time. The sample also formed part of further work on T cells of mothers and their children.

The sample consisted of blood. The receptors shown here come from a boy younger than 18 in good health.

The CDR3 region has the DNA TGTGCCATCAGTGGTCTCGAAGTAAAAGAGCAGTTCTTC. Protein: CAISGLEVKEQFF. V gene TRBV10-3 combines with J gene TRBJ2-5; D gene ambiguous. The DNA end favors TRBJ2-1, so the J call may be wrong. The CDR3 is 13 residues long. Germline values: CDR1 ENHRY, CDR2 SYGVKD.

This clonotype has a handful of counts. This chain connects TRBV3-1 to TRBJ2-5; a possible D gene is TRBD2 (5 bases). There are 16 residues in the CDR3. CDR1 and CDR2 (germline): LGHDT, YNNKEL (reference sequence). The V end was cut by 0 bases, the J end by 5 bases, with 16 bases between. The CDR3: CASSQDGVMGGETQYF. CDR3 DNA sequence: TGTGCCAGCAGCCAAGATGGAGTCATGGGCGGGGAGACCCAGTACTTC.

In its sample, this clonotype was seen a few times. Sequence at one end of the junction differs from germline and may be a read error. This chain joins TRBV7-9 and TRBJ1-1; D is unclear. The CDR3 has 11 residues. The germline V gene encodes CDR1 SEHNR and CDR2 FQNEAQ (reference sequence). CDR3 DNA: TGTGCCAGCAGCCTGGATGAGGACGTAGTCTTT. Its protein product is CASSLDEDVVF. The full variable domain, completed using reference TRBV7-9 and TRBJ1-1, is DTGVSQNPRHKITKRGQNVTFRCDPISEHNRLYWYRQTLGQGPEFLTYFQNEAQLEKSRLLSDRFSAERPKGSFSTLEIQRTEQGDSAMYLCASSLDEDVVFGQGTRLTVV.

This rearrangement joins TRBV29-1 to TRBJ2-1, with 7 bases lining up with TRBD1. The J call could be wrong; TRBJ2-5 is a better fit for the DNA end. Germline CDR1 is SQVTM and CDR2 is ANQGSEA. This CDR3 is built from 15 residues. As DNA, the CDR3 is TGCAGCGTTGTTTGGACAGGTCGGGTGGGGGAGACCCAGTACTTC. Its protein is CSVVWTGRVGETQYF.

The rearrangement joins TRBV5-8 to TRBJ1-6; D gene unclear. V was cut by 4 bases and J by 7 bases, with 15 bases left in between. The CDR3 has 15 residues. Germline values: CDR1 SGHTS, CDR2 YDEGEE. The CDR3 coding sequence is TGTGCCAGCAGCCGGAGACCCTTCGGAAATTCACCCCTCCACTTT. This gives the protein CASSRRPFGNSPLHF.

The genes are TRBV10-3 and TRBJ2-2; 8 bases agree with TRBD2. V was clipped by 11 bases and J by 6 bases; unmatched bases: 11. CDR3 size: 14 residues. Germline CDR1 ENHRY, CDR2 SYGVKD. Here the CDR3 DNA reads TGTGCCTCCTACACGGGAGGGCGCCCCGGGGAGCTGTTTTTT. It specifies CASYTGGRPGELFF.

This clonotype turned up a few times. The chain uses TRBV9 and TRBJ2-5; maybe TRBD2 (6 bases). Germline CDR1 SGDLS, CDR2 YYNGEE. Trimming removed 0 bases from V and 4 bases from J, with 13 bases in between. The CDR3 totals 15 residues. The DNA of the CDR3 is TGTGCCAGCAGCGTAGAACGGGAGTGGGGAGAGACCCAGTACTTC. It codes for CASSVEREWGETQYF.

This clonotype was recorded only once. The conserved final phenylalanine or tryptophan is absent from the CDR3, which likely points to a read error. CDR3 sequence reads: CASSLTGSGANVLTN. The CDR3 bases are TGCGCCAGCAGCTTGACAGGCTCTGGGGCCAACGTCCTGACTAAC. The J gene is TRBJ2-6, the V gene TRBV5-1, with TRBD1 as a possible D gene (5 bases). The CDR3 loop spans 15 amino acids. V dropped 1 base and J dropped 0 bases, with 5 bases sitting between them. CDR1 SGHRS and CDR2 YFSETQ come from the germline V gene.

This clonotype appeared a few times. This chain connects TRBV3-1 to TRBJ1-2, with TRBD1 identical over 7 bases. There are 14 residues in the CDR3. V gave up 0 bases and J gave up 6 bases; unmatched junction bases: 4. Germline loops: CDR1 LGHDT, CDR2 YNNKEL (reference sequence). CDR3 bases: TGTGCCAGCAGCCAAGAAGGTACAGGGGATGGCTACACCTTC. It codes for CASSQEGTGDGYTF.

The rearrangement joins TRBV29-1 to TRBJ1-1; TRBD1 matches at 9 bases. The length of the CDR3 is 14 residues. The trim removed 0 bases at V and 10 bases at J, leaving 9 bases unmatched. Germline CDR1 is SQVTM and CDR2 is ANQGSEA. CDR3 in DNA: TGCAGCGTTGAAGATCCGGGACAGGGTATAGGAGCTTTCTTT. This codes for CSVEDPGQGIGAFF.

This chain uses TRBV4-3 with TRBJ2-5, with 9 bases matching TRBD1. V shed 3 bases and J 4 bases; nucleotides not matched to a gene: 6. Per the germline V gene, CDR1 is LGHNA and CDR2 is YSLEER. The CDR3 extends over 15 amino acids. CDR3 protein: CASSQGTGRTETQYF. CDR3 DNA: TGCGCCAGCAGCCAGGGGACAGGGAGGACAGAGACCCAGTACTTC.

CDR3 DNA: TGTGCCAGCAGCCCCACGACAAGATCGAACACTGAAGCTTTCTTT. Its translation is CASSPTTRSNTEAFF. The chain uses TRBV5-5 and TRBJ1-1; D remains unclear. V gave up 4 bases and J gave up 1 base, with 14 bases separating them. Per the germline V gene, CDR1 is SGHKS and CDR2 is YYEKEE (reference sequence). CDR3 length: 15 amino acids.

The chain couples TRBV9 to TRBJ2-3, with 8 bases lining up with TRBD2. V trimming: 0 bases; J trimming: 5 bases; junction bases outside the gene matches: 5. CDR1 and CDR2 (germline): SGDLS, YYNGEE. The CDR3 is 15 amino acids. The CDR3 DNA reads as TGTGCCAGCAGCGTAGTAGCGGGGAGTGGAGATACGCAGTATTTT. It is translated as CASSVVAGSGDTQYF.

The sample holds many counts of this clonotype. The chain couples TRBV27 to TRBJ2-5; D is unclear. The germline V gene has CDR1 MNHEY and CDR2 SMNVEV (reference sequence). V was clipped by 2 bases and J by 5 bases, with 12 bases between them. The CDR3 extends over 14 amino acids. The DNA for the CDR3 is TGTGCCAGCAGTTTAGCCGGGTTCGGGGAGACCCAGTACTTC. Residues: CASSLAGFGETQYF.

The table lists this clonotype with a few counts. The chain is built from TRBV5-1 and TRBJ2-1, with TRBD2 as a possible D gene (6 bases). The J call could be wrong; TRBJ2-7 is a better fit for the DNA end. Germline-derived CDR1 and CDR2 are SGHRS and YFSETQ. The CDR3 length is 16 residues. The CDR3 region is CASSQRESVPSYEQYF. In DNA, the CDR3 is TGCGCCAGCAGCCAACGGGAGAGCGTACCCTCCTACGAGCAGTACTTC.

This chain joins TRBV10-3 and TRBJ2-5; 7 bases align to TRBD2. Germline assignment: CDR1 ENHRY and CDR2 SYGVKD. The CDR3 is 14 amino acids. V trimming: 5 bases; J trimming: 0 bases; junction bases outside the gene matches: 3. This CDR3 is CAISMRGNQETQYF. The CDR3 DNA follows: TGTGCCATCAGTATGCGGGGGAACCAAGAGACCCAGTACTTC.

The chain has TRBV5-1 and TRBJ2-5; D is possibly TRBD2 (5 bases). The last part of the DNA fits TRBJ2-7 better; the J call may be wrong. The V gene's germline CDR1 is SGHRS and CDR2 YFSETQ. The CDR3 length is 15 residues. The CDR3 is CASSLGRKGTYEQYF. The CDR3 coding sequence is TGCGCCAGCAGCTTGGGGAGGAAGGGAACCTACGAGCAGTACTTC.

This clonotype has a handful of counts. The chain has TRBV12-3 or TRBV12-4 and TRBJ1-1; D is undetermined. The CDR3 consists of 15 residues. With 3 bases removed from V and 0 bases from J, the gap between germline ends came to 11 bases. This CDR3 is CASSFFNRVNTEAFF. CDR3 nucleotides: TGTGCCAGCAGTTTTTTTAACAGAGTGAACACTGAAGCTTTCTTT.

The DNA for the CDR3 is TGCAGCGTTGAAGATCTTATTACTGAAGCTTTCTTT. This gives the protein CSVEDLITEAFF. The chain links TRBV29-1 to TRBJ1-1; D ambiguous. The CDR3 is 12 amino acids. Germline assignment: CDR1 SQVTM and CDR2 ANQGSEA. Trimming took 0 bases from V and 5 from J, leaving 7 bases between them.

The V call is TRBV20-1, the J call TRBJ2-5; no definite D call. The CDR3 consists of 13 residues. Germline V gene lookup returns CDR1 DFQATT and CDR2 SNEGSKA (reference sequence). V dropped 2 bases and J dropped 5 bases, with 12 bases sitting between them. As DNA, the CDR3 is TGCAGTGCTAGACCGCCTTCCCATGAGACCCAGTACTTC. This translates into CSARPPSHETQYF.

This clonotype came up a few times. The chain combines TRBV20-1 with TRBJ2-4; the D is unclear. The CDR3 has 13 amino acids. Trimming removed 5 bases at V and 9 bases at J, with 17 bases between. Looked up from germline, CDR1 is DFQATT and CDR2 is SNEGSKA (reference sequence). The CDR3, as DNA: TGCAGTGCTCCGGGCTCCGTCGCGTCCATTCAGTACTTC. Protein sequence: CSAPGSVASIQYF.

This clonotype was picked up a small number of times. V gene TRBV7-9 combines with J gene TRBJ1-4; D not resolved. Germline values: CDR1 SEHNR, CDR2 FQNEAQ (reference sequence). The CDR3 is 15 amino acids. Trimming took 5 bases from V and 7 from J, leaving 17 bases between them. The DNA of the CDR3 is TGTGCCAGCAGCGGCAGCGGAGGGATTACTGAAAAACTGTTTTTT. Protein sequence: CASSGSGGITEKLFF.

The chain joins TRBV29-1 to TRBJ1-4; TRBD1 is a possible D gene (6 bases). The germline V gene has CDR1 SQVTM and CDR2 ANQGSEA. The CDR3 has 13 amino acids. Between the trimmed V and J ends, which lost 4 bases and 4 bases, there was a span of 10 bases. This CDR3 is CSVGQDVNEKLFF. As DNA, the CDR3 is TGCAGCGTTGGACAGGATGTTAATGAAAAACTGTTTTTT.

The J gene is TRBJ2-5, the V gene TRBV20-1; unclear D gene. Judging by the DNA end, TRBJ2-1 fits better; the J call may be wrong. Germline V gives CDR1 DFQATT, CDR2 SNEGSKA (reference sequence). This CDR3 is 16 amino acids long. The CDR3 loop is CSAKAISHLSLNEQFF. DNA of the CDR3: TGCAGTGCTAAGGCAATATCCCATCTCAGCCTCAATGAGCAGTTCTTC.

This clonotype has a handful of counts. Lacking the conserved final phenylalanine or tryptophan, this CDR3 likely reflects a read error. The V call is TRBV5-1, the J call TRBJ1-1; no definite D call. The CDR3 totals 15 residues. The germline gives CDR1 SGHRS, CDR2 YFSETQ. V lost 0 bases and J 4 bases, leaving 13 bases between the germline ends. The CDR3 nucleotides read TGCGCCAGCAGCTTGGCGGGGATTGTAGGCACTGAAGCTTTCCTT. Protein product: CASSLAGIVGTEAFL.

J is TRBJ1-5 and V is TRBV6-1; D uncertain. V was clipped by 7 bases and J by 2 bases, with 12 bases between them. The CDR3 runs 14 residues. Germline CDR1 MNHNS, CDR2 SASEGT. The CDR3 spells CASTPGGGNQPQHF. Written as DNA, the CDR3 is TGTGCCAGCACCCCGGGTGGGGGCAATCAGCCCCAGCATTTT.

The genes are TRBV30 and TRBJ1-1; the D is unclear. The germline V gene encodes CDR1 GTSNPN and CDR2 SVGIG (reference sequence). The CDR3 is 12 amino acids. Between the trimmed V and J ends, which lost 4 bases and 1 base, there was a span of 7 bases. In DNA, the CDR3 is TGTGCCTGGATAGCCGGGAACACTGAAGCTTTCTTT. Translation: CAWIAGNTEAFF.